The 14 T cell receptor beta chains reported below all come from one sample, sequenced in a study of shared clonotypes between healthy human individuals. The data were produced by immunoSEQ multiplex PCR, yet TCRdb's version contains in-frame clones alone and is incomplete. The sample records millions of clones, more than 80% being singletons. The sample taken for sequencing was naive CD4+ T cells sorted from blood. The subset is: CD45RA+ positively selected. The source is a man between 18 and 29 years old in good health.

The genes are TRBV28 and TRBJ1-1; D might be TRBD1 (5 bases). The CDR3 loop spans 13 amino acids. Germline CDR1 is MDHEN and CDR2 is SYDVKM. Trimming cost V 5 bases and J 9 bases, with 16 bases left between them. CDR3: CASSLLNTGQAFF. The CDR3 DNA is TGTGCCAGCAGTCTCCTAAACACGGGGCAAGCTTTCTTT. Drawing the rest from reference TRBV28 and TRBJ1-1, the complete variable domain is DVKVTQSSRYLVKRTGEKVFLECVQDMDHENMFWYRQDPGLGLRLIYFSYDVKMKEKGDIPEGYSVSREKKERFSLILESASTNQTSMYLCASSLLNTGQAFFGQGTRLTVV.

The gene calls are TRBV5-1 and TRBJ2-7; no clear D gene. The CDR3 sequence is 16 residues long. Per the germline V gene, CDR1 is SGHRS and CDR2 is YFSETQ. V was clipped by 0 bases and J by 7 bases, with 20 bases between them. The DNA for the CDR3 is TGCGCCAGCAGCTTGGAGTTCTGGGGTAGGGAAGGAGAGCAGTACTTC. Its protein is CASSLEFWGREGEQYF.

The chain couples TRBV28 to TRBJ2-3, with D tentatively TRBD1 or TRBD2 (5 bases each). The ends were cut back, 5 bases at V and 4 bases at J, with 19 bases in the middle. The germline V gene has CDR1 MDHEN and CDR2 SYDVKM. This CDR3 is built from 16 residues. CDR3: CASSSPGTKPADTQYF. Written as DNA, the CDR3 is TGTGCCAGCAGTAGTCCGGGGACCAAACCAGCAGATACGCAGTATTTT.

This rearrangement joins TRBV6-1 to TRBJ1-5; D remains unclear. Germline lookup yields CDR1 MNHNS and CDR2 SASEGT. This CDR3 comprises 16 residues. Trimming removed 2 bases at V and 4 bases at J, with 15 bases between. The CDR3 DNA is TGTGCCAGCAGTGAAACGTACAGTACTTTTAATCAGCCCCAGCATTTT. Translation: CASSETYSTFNQPQHF.

The chain has TRBV6-1 and TRBJ1-2, with 7 bases fitting TRBD1. This CDR3 spans 14 amino acids. Looked up from germline, CDR1 is MNHNS and CDR2 is SASEGT. J gave up 2 bases and V 6 bases, and 6 bases lay outside the gene matches. The CDR3 is CASRTRQGNYGYTF. The CDR3 DNA sequence: TGTGCCAGCAGGACCCGACAGGGAAACTATGGCTACACCTTC.

The chain couples TRBV5-8 to TRBJ1-5; TRBD1 might be the D (6 bases). Germline V gene lookup returns CDR1 SGHTS and CDR2 YDEGEE. Trimming shortened V by 4 bases and J by 3 bases, and 17 bases separated the two germline ends. CDR3 length: 16 amino acids. CDR3 sequence (DNA): TGTGCCAGCAGCGGGGGATCCGACAGGCCCAATCAGCCCCAGCATTTT. Its translation is CASSGGSDRPNQPQHF.

The V gene is TRBV5-1, the J gene TRBJ2-3; D uncertain. Looked up from germline, CDR1 is SGHRS and CDR2 is YFSETQ. V was pared by 2 bases and J by 4 bases, with 14 bases between. CDR3 length: 15 residues. The CDR3 sequence is CASSLTPDSSDTQYF. In nucleotides, the CDR3 is TGCGCCAGCAGCTTAACCCCGGATAGTTCAGATACGCAGTATTTT. Complete variable domain (other parts from reference TRBV5-1 and TRBJ2-3): KAGVTQTPRYLIKTRGQQVTLSCSPISGHRSVSWYQQTPGQGLQFLFEYFSETQRNKGNFPGRFSGRQFSNSRSEMNVSTLELGDSALYLCASSLTPDSSDTQYFGPGTRLTVL.

The chain uses TRBV30 and TRBJ2-3; the D is unclear. The CDR3 is 12 residues long. V gave up 6 bases and J gave up 4 bases, with 11 bases separating them. The germline gives CDR1 GTSNPN, CDR2 SVGIG (reference sequence). CDR3 DNA: TGTGCCTGCGAACATGGGGCAGATACGCAGTATTTT. Amino acid sequence: CACEHGADTQYF. Filled out from reference TRBV30 and TRBJ2-3, the complete variable domain reads SQTIHQWPATLVQPVGSPLSLECTVEGTSNPNLYWYRQAAGRGLQLLFYSVGIGQISSEVPQNLSASRPQDRQFILSSKKLLLSDSGFYLCACEHGADTQYFGPGTRLTVL.

The CDR3: CASSWDRGRRDTEAFF. The CDR3 DNA sequence: TGTGCCAGCAGCTGGGACAGGGGGCGAAGGGACACTGAAGCTTTCTTT. V gene TRBV5-8 combines with J gene TRBJ1-1, with 12 positions matching TRBD1. The J segment lost 3 bases and the V segment lost 3 bases, leaving 6 bases of the junction unmatched. CDR3 length equals 16 residues. In germline, CDR1 is SGHTS, CDR2 YDEGEE.

This clone was counted a single time. V is TRBV28 and J is TRBJ1-5; D call uncertain. V was clipped by 8 bases and J by 2 bases, with 10 bases between them. The CDR3 consists of 13 residues. Germline V gene lookup returns CDR1 MDHEN and CDR2 SYDVKM. For the CDR3, the DNA is TGTGCCAGCCGGGAGCAGGGCAATCAGCCCCAGCATTTT. Translated: CASREQGNQPQHF.

This sequence joins TRBV16 and TRBJ1-1; TRBD1 is a possible D gene (5 bases). The V gene lost 0 bases and the J gene lost 3 bases, with 8 bases spanning the gap. This CDR3 is 14 amino acids long. Germline V gives CDR1 KGHSY, CDR2 FQNENV. CDR3 region: CASSQSAGDTEAFF. The CDR3 bases are TGTGCCAGCAGCCAATCTGCGGGGGACACTGAAGCTTTCTTT.

This sequence joins TRBV6-1 and TRBJ2-7; D ambiguous. This CDR3 has 13 residues. V lost 7 bases and J lost 1, with 11 bases in between. Germline V gene lookup returns CDR1 MNHNS and CDR2 SASEGT. DNA for the CDR3: TGTGCCAGCATCGACGGGTTTTCCTACGAGCAGTACTTC. It translates to CASIDGFSYEQYF.

The rearrangement uses TRBV2 and TRBJ1-6, with 10 nucleotides matching TRBD1. The CDR3 length is 15 residues. Germline V lookup: CDR1 SNHLY, CDR2 FYNNEI. Losses at the gene ends were 4 bases for V and 10 bases for J; bases not matched to a gene: 7. This CDR3 is CASSGDRGKGSPLHF. DNA for the CDR3: TGTGCCAGCAGTGGGGACAGGGGAAAGGGATCACCCCTCCACTTT.

The CDR3 nucleotides are TGTGCCAGCAGTTCTCGTGGAGGGGGAAACACCGGGGAGCTGTTTTTT. Amino acids: CASSSRGGGNTGELFF. This chain uses TRBV6-5 with TRBJ2-2; either TRBD1 or TRBD2 may fit D (6 bases each). Trimming left V 4 bases short and J 2 bases short, with 14 bases between. The V gene's germline CDR1 is MNHEY and CDR2 SVGAGI. The CDR3 contains 16 residues.